This T cell receptor beta chain was retrieved from a study of blood T cell repertoires in COVID-19. The overall study: Whether acute or convalescent, the COVID-19 samples came from the United States, Italy and Spain. PBMCs, B-cell-depleted T cells, or T cells were the source of the cDNA or gDNA that made up the material.

Recruits, aged roughly 18 to 95 years, lived in 25 or so US areas. Participant-given clinical history determined each cohort assignment. The data were produced by immunoSEQ multiplex PCR, yet TCRdb's version contains in-frame clones alone and is incomplete. This table holds approximately 250,000 clones, roughly 88% found once. This clone was recorded many times. The CDR3 extends over 15 amino acids. Trimming left V 6 bases short and J 5 bases short, with 20 bases between. The V gene's germline CDR1 is LGHDT and CDR2 YNNKEL (reference sequence). The sequenced sample consisted of PBMCs or T cells enriched from blood (not recorded which). This chain joins TRBV3-1 (or the pseudogene TRBV3-2) and TRBJ2-7, with D hard to call. The clonotype comes from a woman between 40 and 50 years old with acute COVID-19. The CDR3 sequence is CASSPLGATGDEQYF. The CDR3 bases are TGTGCCAGCAGTCCCTTAGGAGCCACCGGCGACGAGCAGTACTTC.